The 19 T cell receptor beta chains reported below all come from one sample, sequenced in a study of neurological immune-mediated disorders (dated by TCRdb to between 2018 and 2021). The library was prepared using 5' RACE. The run used an Illumina HiSeq 2500. The public reads were reanalyzed by TCRdb: fastp trimming at Q25, MiXCR alignment, in-frame beta chains only. Rows are combined by CDR3 protein, so each entry shows the most common genes and DNA. Present in this sample are about 39,000 distinct CDR3 sequences, less than 9% of which were seen just once. Together, the top ten hold around 5.7% of the sample. The sequenced sample consisted of CD4+ T cells from blood. These receptors were collected from a man aged 45 to 65 in good health.

This clonotype was observed at least ten times. The V gene is TRBV5-6, the J gene TRBJ2-3, with D possibly being TRBD2 (6 bases). This CDR3 has 13 amino acids. Germline V lookup: CDR1 SGHDT, CDR2 YYEEEE. The germline V and J ends were trimmed by 1 base and 6 bases, with 9 bases remaining between them. CDR3 sequence reads: CASSLIGGDTQYF. As DNA, the CDR3 is TGTGCCAGCAGCTTGATTGGGGGGGATACGCAGTATTTT.

This clonotype was seen many times. The rearrangement joins TRBV6-1 to TRBJ1-5, with D possibly TRBD1 on 6 matching bases. Trimming took off 7 bases at V and 1 base at J, with 8 bases between the two ends. The CDR3 has 13 amino acids. From germline, CDR1 is MNHNS and CDR2 SASEGT. The DNA for the CDR3 is TGTGCCAGCACGGGGGGCAGCAATCAGCCCCAGCATTTT. This sequence encodes CASTGGSNQPQHF.

CDR3 loop: CASSTSRGSFYEQYF. CDR3 coding DNA: TGTGCCAGTAGTACGTCCAGGGGGAGCTTCTACGAGCAGTACTTC. The chain recombines TRBV19 with TRBJ2-7; 7 nucleotides agree with TRBD1. V shed 4 bases and J 3 bases; nucleotides not matched to a gene: 9. The length of the CDR3 is 15 residues. The germline gives CDR1 LNHDA, CDR2 SQIVND (reference sequence).

This clonotype was picked up many times. The J gene is TRBJ2-2, the V gene TRBV21-1; TRBD1, the table's D call, was not compared with the DNA. TRBV21-1 is a known pseudogene. There are 18 residues in the CDR3. The CDR3 loop reads CASSEGTGGSLFSGELFF. The CDR3 region has the DNA TGTGCCAGCAGCGAAGGGACAGGGGGCAGTCTTTTTTCCGGGGAGCTGTTTTTT.

This clonotype was detected many times. This chain links TRBV7-2 with TRBJ2-7; 7 nucleotides match TRBD2. The CDR3 consists of 14 residues. In germline, CDR1 is SGHTA, CDR2 FQGNSA. Germline trimming cut 1 base from V and 7 bases from J; bases unmatched to any gene: 7. CDR3 sequence reads: CASSLGGSEVEQYF. The CDR3 DNA reads as TGTGCCAGCAGCTTAGGCGGGAGCGAAGTTGAGCAGTACTTC.

Remarks on this clonotype: The junction departs from the called germline gene at one end, perhaps through a read error. The rearrangement joins TRBV6-5 to TRBJ2-7; 7 bases map to TRBD1. Per the germline V gene, CDR1 is MNHEY and CDR2 is SVGAGI. The length of the CDR3 is 15 residues. In nucleotides, the CDR3 is TGTGTCAGCAGTTACTCGGGACAGACCCGTTACGAGCAGTACTTC. This sequence encodes CVSSYSGQTRYEQYF.

Only a few counts were recorded for this clonotype. The V call is TRBV4-2, the J call TRBJ1-5; D is unresolved. From germline, CDR1 is LGHNA and CDR2 YNFKEQ. Trimming shortened V by 1 base and J by 7 bases, and 5 bases separated the two germline ends. The CDR3 contains 12 residues. The CDR3, as DNA: TGTGCCAGCAGCCAAGGAGGACAGCCCCAGCATTTT. It translates to CASSQGGQPQHF.

This clonotype appeared many times. J is TRBJ2-7 and V is TRBV7-2; 11 nucleotides match TRBD2. The germline V gene encodes CDR1 SGHTA and CDR2 FQGNSA. Losses at the gene ends were 1 base for V and 3 bases for J; bases not matched to a gene: 11. The CDR3 consists of 18 residues. The CDR3 DNA reads as TGTGCCAGCAGCTTAGGTGGACGGACTAGCGGGTATAACTACGAGCAGTACTTC. It specifies CASSLGGRTSGYNYEQYF. The whole variable domain, filled in from reference TRBV7-2 and TRBJ2-7, reads GAGVSQSPSNKVTEKGKDVELRCDPISGHTALYWYRQSLGQGLEFLIYFQGNSAPDKSGLPSDRFSAERTGGSVSTLTIQRTQQEDSAVYLCASSLGGRTSGYNYEQYFGPGTRLTVT.

This clonotype has ten or more counts. V is TRBV3-1 and J is TRBJ2-7; maybe TRBD2 (6 bases). CDR1 is LGHDT, CDR2 YNNKEL, per germline (reference sequence). This CDR3 is built from 11 residues. The V gene lost 5 bases and the J gene lost 6 bases, with 8 bases spanning the gap. The CDR3 is CASSSGGEQYF. The DNA of the CDR3 is TGTGCCAGCAGCTCCGGGGGCGAGCAGTACTTC.

This clonotype was recorded at least ten times. The V and J genes are TRBV7-9 and TRBJ2-2; D is unclear. The V gene lost 5 bases and the J gene lost 1 base, with 11 bases spanning the gap. The CDR3 sequence is 15 residues long. Germline loops: CDR1 SEHNR, CDR2 FQNEAQ (reference sequence). The CDR3, as DNA: TGTGCCAGCAGCCCCCGGACGGGGAACACCGGGGAGCTGTTTTTT. Protein product: CASSPRTGNTGELFF.

This clonotype was recorded at least ten times. CDR3 in DNA: TGCGCCAGCGATCAAACTGGGGCCAACGTCCTGACTTTC. This gives the protein CASDQTGANVLTF. This chain uses TRBV5-1 with TRBJ2-6, with unresolved D. The germline V gene has CDR1 SGHRS and CDR2 YFSETQ. The germline V and J ends were trimmed by 7 bases and 2 bases, with 7 bases remaining between them. This CDR3 has 13 residues.

At least ten counts were recorded for this clonotype. This rearrangement joins TRBV5-1 to TRBJ2-7; 7 bases map to TRBD2. J gave up 6 bases and V 4 bases, and 16 bases lay outside the gene matches. The CDR3 length is 16 residues. The germline V gene encodes CDR1 SGHRS and CDR2 YFSETQ. In nucleotides, the CDR3 is TGCGCCAGCAGCCCACTACCGGGACTCGGGGAGGGCGAGCAGTACTTC. Amino acids: CASSPLPGLGEGEQYF. Drawing the rest from reference TRBV5-1 and TRBJ2-7, the complete variable domain is KAGVTQTPRYLIKTRGQQVTLSCSPISGHRSVSWYQQTPGQGLQFLFEYFSETQRNKGNFPGRFSGRQFSNSRSEMNVSTLELGDSALYLCASSPLPGLGEGEQYFGPGTRLTVT.

This clonotype was seen ten or more times. V gene TRBV19 combines with J gene TRBJ2-1; D call uncertain. Trimming left V 3 bases short and J 4 bases short, with 4 bases between. The CDR3 runs to 12 residues. Germline V gene data show CDR1 as LNHDA and CDR2 as SQIVND (reference sequence). The CDR3 reads CASSMGYNEQFF. The CDR3 DNA reads as TGTGCCAGTAGTATGGGGTACAATGAGCAGTTCTTC.

As regards this clonotype: Possible read error: a much larger clone is one base away. The chain links TRBV10-2 to TRBJ2-5; 7 nucleotides line up with TRBD2. Germline V gives CDR1 WSHSY, CDR2 SAAADI. This CDR3 comprises 12 residues. The CDR3 DNA reads as TGCACCAGCAGTATAGCGGGAGAGACCCAGTACTTC. Translated, it gives CTSSIAGETQYF.

This clonotype was seen ten or more times. J is TRBJ1-5 and V is TRBV7-9; D unresolved. From germline, CDR1 is SEHNR and CDR2 FQNEAQ (reference sequence). The CDR3 is made up of 16 amino acids. The ends were cut back, 1 base at V and 4 bases at J, with 14 bases in the middle. The chain's CDR3 is CASSLDSGSRNQPQHF. Written as DNA, the CDR3 is TGTGCCAGCAGCTTAGATTCCGGGAGTAGGAATCAGCCCCAGCATTTT.

This clonotype was observed many times. This chain joins TRBV6-5 and TRBJ2-3; TRBD2 aligns across 9 bases. The CDR3 length is 15 residues. V lost 5 bases and J lost 0; bases outside the gene matches: 3. In germline, CDR1 is MNHEY, CDR2 SVGAGI. The CDR3, as DNA: TGTGCCAGCAGTCGACTAGCGGAGAGCACAGATACGCAGTATTTT. Its protein is CASSRLAESTDTQYF.

This clonotype was picked up many times. The chain combines TRBV5-6 with TRBJ2-3; 11 nucleotides match TRBD2. This CDR3 contains 16 residues. Germline V CDR1 and CDR2: SGHDT, YYEEEE. V gave up 2 bases and J gave up 1 base; unmatched junction bases: 3. The CDR3 DNA follows: TGTGCCAGCAGCTTCATGACTAGCGGGGGCACAGATACGCAGTATTTT. Translated, it gives CASSFMTSGGTDTQYF.

This clonotype was seen at least ten times. The rearrangement uses TRBV18 and TRBJ1-1; D is unresolved. This CDR3 is 15 amino acids long. Germline lookup yields CDR1 KGHSH and CDR2 LQKENI. V was shortened by 2 bases and J by 4 bases, with 14 bases between the two germline ends. The CDR3 sequence is CASSPGELGITEAFF. DNA of the CDR3: TGTGCCAGCTCACCAGGGGAATTGGGAATCACTGAAGCTTTCTTT.

Many counts were recorded for this clonotype. V gene TRBV20-1 combines with J gene TRBJ1-1; D remains ambiguous. Germline assignment: CDR1 DFQATT and CDR2 SNEGSKA (reference sequence). The V end lost 1 base, the J end lost 4 bases, and 13 bases lay between the germline ends. The CDR3 runs 14 residues. The DNA of the CDR3 is TGCAGTGCTAGAGGAGGAGGGAGGGTCACTGAAGCTTTCTTT. This codes for CSARGGGRVTEAFF.